The T cell receptor (beta chain) described here comes from a study of blood T cells in healthy people across ages. A word on this clonotype: What it binds is unknown.

The study, taken as a whole, reports: The authors considered diversity estimates from one million T cells to be underestimates.

Healthy Caucasians from Russia aged roughly 6 to 90 served as donors. A second roughly 6 to 11 cycle PCR used barcoded and J-beta primers. TCRdb itself ran the 5' RACE reads through MiXCR, one entry per CDR3 protein. The sample holds roughly 1,000,000 distinct CDR3 sequences; less than 25% are singletons and the top ten take about 0.72%. The CDR3 has 19 residues. Trimming at V came to 1 base and at J to 1 base, leaving 12 bases not matched to a gene. CDR1 MGHDK and CDR2 SYGVNS come from the germline V gene. The data were also submitted as part of a second study, on T cells of mothers and their children.

This TCR derives from a girl aged 2 to 9 in good health. The chain has TRBV25-1 and TRBJ2-3; 9 bases match TRBD2. The sample consisted of blood. In nucleotides, the CDR3 is TGTGCCAGCAGTGAATGGAAGGATAGCGGGAGAAGAGGCACAGATACGCAGTATTTT. It is translated as CASSEWKDSGRRGTDTQYF.